The 27 T cell receptor beta chains presented below share a single source sample, sequenced in a study of CXCR3-negative and CXCR3-positive naive CD8 T cells. TRB cDNA libraries were made by UMI-labeled 5' RACE. Using the 5' RACE reads, TCRdb records one entry per CDR3 protein without DNA. The sample table sets out some 5,900 distinct CDR3 sequences. Regarding the study as a whole: The study found more hydrophobic TRB CDR3s in CXCR3-positive naive cells than in CXCR3-negative naive cells.

These TCRs are of unknown antigen specificity. Sequencing input: naive CXCR3+ CD8+ T cells from blood. Subset noted: CD45RO-CCR7+CD27+CD95- naive CD8+ T cells expressing CXCR3 (TNR3+). The receptor set was obtained from a human donor in good health. Some clones in this sample may be carry-over from other donors' samples.

V usage is TRBV19 and J usage is TRBJ2-2; checking the TCRdb D call of TRBD2 is not possible without DNA. The length of the CDR3 is 14 residues. CDR1 and CDR2 from the germline V gene are LNHDA and SQIVND (reference sequence). This CDR3 is CASTGLAGSGELFF.

The chain combines TRBV5-1 with TRBJ1-2. CDR3 length: 17 amino acids. From germline, CDR1 is SGHRS and CDR2 YFSETQ. The CDR3 sequence is CASSPTGPQHPLYGYTF.

Its frequency marks this clonotype as medium-sized. The J gene is TRBJ1-1, the V gene TRBV7-6; TCRdb returns TRBD1, unconfirmable since there is no DNA. Germline values: CDR1 SGHVS, CDR2 FNYEAQ. This CDR3 region has 17 residues. The CDR3 sequence: CASSLAQSPRGNTEAFF. Supplemented by reference TRBV7-6 and TRBJ1-1, the full variable domain reads GAGVSQSPRYKVTKRGQDVALRCDPISGHVSLYWYRQALGQGPEFLTYFNYEAQQDKSGLPNDRFSAERPEGSISTLTIQRTEQRDSAMYRCASSLAQSPRGNTEAFFGQGTRLTVV.

This clonotype ranks as medium-sized (0.01 to 0.1%) in terms of frequency. The rearrangement uses TRBV6-6 and TRBJ2-2; the TRBD1 assignment by TCRdb is unverifiable without DNA. This CDR3 is 15 amino acids long. Germline assignment: CDR1 MNHNY and CDR2 SVGAGI (reference sequence). CDR3 amino acids: CASSQDRLLTGELFF.

This rearrangement joins TRBV7-3 to TRBJ1-4; without DNA, the TCRdb call of TRBD1 cannot be checked. The CDR3 length is 15 residues. The germline CDR1 and CDR2 sequences are SGHTA and FQGTGA. CDR3 protein: CASSPSGTGNEKLFF.

The chain carries TRBV30 and TRBJ2-1. From germline, CDR1 is GTSNPN and CDR2 SVGIG (reference sequence). The CDR3 totals 11 residues. The CDR3 reads CAWSVQYEQFF.

V is TRBV29-1 and J is TRBJ2-5; the TRBD2 assignment by TCRdb is unverifiable without DNA. Germline V gene lookup returns CDR1 SQVTM and CDR2 ANQGSEA. The CDR3 loop spans 12 amino acids. Here the CDR3 reads CSVERGEETQYF. The full variable domain, rest sourced from reference TRBV29-1 and TRBJ2-5, is SAVISQKPSRDICQRGTSLTIQCQVDSQVTMMFWYRQQPGQSLTLIATANQGSEATYESGFVIDKFPISRPNLTFSTLTVSNMSPEDSSIYLCSVERGEETQYFGPGTRLLVL.

The chain combines TRBV2 with TRBJ2-3; checking the TCRdb D call of TRBD1 is not possible without DNA. The germline gives CDR1 SNHLY, CDR2 FYNNEI. The CDR3 has 15 amino acids. The CDR3 spells CASKLDEGYTDTQYF.

The V call is TRBV7-8, the J call TRBJ2-1; the D call from TCRdb, TRBD2, cannot be confirmed without DNA. The CDR3 covers 13 residues. Per the germline V gene, CDR1 is SGHVS and CDR2 is FQNEAQ. The CDR3 loop reads CASSLGGLGEQFF.

The chain recombines TRBV25-1 with TRBJ2-3; TCRdb outputs TRBD2, but without DNA this stays unchecked. The CDR3 sequence is 18 residues long. Germline V gene lookup returns CDR1 MGHDK and CDR2 SYGVNS. CDR3 amino acids: CASSEYFLARDAADTQYF.

This clonotype is deemed medium-sized by its frequency. The chain combines TRBV29-1 with TRBJ1-1; TCRdb selects TRBD1, and the lack of DNA leaves this call unchecked. Germline loops: CDR1 SQVTM, CDR2 ANQGSEA. The length of the CDR3 is 12 residues. CDR3 loop: CSVDLGASEAFF.

This clonotype is called medium-sized (0.01 to 0.1%) based on its frequency. The chain combines TRBV14 with TRBJ1-6. The germline gives CDR1 SGHDN, CDR2 FVKESK. There are 15 residues in the CDR3. This chain's CDR3 is CASSLLGPRNSPLHF.

By frequency, this clonotype is medium-sized. The rearrangement joins TRBV20-1 to TRBJ2-1; without DNA, the TCRdb call of TRBD1 cannot be checked. The CDR3 spans 13 residues. Germline V gene sequence: CDR1 DFQATT, CDR2 SNEGSKA (reference sequence). The CDR3 is CSAREQGVEEQFF.

This chain links TRBV15 with TRBJ2-7. The CDR3 runs 13 residues. Per the germline V gene, CDR1 is LNHNV and CDR2 is YYDKDF (reference sequence). CDR3 region: CATSTGGSYEQYF.

The rearrangement joins TRBV30 to TRBJ2-3; TCRdb's D gene call, TRBD1, goes unchecked for lack of DNA. From germline, CDR1 is GTSNPN and CDR2 SVGIG (reference sequence). This CDR3 has 15 amino acids. The CDR3 sequence: CAWAAGTAFTDTQYF.

By frequency, this clonotype is medium-sized. This sequence joins TRBV6-5 and TRBJ2-6. Per germline, CDR1 MNHEY and CDR2 SVGAGI. CDR3 length: 18 residues. CDR3 region: CASSYMSADRSGANVLTF.

The CDR3 sequence: CASSYGLGGNEQFF. V usage is TRBV7-7 and J usage is TRBJ2-1; with no DNA, the TCRdb D assignment of TRBD2 cannot be verified. Per the germline V gene, CDR1 is SSHAT and CDR2 is FNYEAQ (reference sequence). The CDR3 extends over 14 amino acids.

This clonotype is identified as medium-sized (0.01 to 0.1%) from frequency. The J gene is TRBJ1-2, the V gene TRBV10-3. The germline gives CDR1 ENHRY, CDR2 SYGVKD. The CDR3 consists of 13 residues. The CDR3 protein is CAIRQEGLYGYTF.

The V call is TRBV4-3, the J call TRBJ1-1; with no DNA, the TCRdb D assignment of TRBD1 cannot be verified. The CDR3 length is 18 residues. CDR1 LGHNA and CDR2 YSLEER come from the germline V gene. CDR3 region: CASSQGLVNLPGDTEAFF.

CDR3 loop: CSVEDSSGRDADTQYF. V and J are TRBV29-1 and TRBJ2-3; without DNA, the TCRdb call of TRBD2 cannot be checked. The CDR3 is made up of 16 amino acids. The germline gives CDR1 SQVTM, CDR2 ANQGSEA.

The chain carries TRBV11-2 and TRBJ1-1; the TRBD1 assignment by TCRdb is unverifiable without DNA. The CDR3 has 15 residues. Per germline, CDR1 SGHAT and CDR2 FQNNGV. The CDR3 loop is CASSLEDREDTEAFF.

V gene TRBV7-6 combines with J gene TRBJ1-6; with no DNA, the TCRdb D assignment of TRBD1 cannot be verified. CDR1 is SGHVS and CDR2 is FNYEAQ in the germline V gene. The CDR3 length is 19 residues. The CDR3 loop reads CASSSTPWEGALYNSPLHF.

Measured by frequency, this clonotype is medium-sized. The CDR3 spells CSALDSYNEQFF. The chain has TRBV29-1 and TRBJ2-1; TCRdb picks TRBD2, but there is no DNA to check that call. The CDR3 is 12 residues long. In germline, CDR1 is SQVTM, CDR2 ANQGSEA.

This clonotype is identified as medium-sized from frequency. The rearrangement links TRBV11-2 to TRBJ2-7; checking the TCRdb D call of TRBD2 is not possible without DNA. CDR3 size: 14 residues. Germline V CDR1 and CDR2: SGHAT, FQNNGV. CDR3 protein: CASSFPHNAGEQYF.

Judged by frequency, this clonotype is medium-sized. The rearrangement joins TRBV7-9 to TRBJ2-2; TCRdb's D call, TRBD1, is unchecked because there is no DNA. Germline V gives CDR1 SEHNR, CDR2 FQNEAQ (reference sequence). The CDR3 runs 18 residues. The CDR3 loop is CASSPLWGDRGDTGELFF.

The rearrangement joins TRBV15 to TRBJ1-1. CDR3 size: 15 residues. The germline V gene encodes CDR1 LNHNV and CDR2 YYDKDF (reference sequence). The CDR3 loop reads CATSRDYTQNTEAFF. The entire variable domain, with the rest obtained from reference TRBV15 and TRBJ1-1, is as follows: DAMVIQNPRYQVTQFGKPVTLSCSQTLNHNVMYWYQQKSSQAPKLLFHYYDKDFNNEADTPDNFQSRRPNTSFCFLDIRSPGLGDTAMYLCATSRDYTQNTEAFFGQGTRLTVV.

The chain recombines TRBV6-6 with TRBJ2-7. The CDR3 sequence is 14 residues long. The germline CDR1 and CDR2 sequences are MNHNY and SVGAGI (reference sequence). The CDR3 here is CASSYRVAFYEQYF.